A single sample is the source of the 31 T cell receptor beta chains below, sequenced in a study of stem cell transplantation in POMP-related autoinflammatory disease. Using immunoSEQ multiplex PCR, the repertoire was profiled, and TCRdb retains in-frame clones only, with some absent. Among some 29,000 clones listed, 70% to 90% were seen once. Source: CD4+ T cells from PBMCs, taken before stem cell transplantation. All receptors derive from a human donor with POMP-related autoinflammation and immune dysregulation (PRAID).

The chain links TRBV5-1 to TRBJ1-4; D ambiguous. Germline CDR1 and CDR2: SGHRS and YFSETQ. This CDR3 spans 13 amino acids. The V gene lost 4 bases and the J gene lost 6 bases, with 10 bases spanning the gap. The CDR3 region has the DNA TGCGCCAGCAGCGCCTTCGGGGATGAAAAACTGTTTTTT. Protein: CASSAFGDEKLFF.

This clone came up a few times. Because the CDR3's place on the DNA is in doubt, the DNA is left out and the CDR3 is given as listed by TCRdb. The rearrangement links TRBV25-1 to TRBJ1-2. The length of the CDR3 is 10 amino acids, counting both ends. CDR1 MGHDK and CDR2 SYGVNS come from the germline V gene. CDR3 sequence reads: CASSTSGYTF.

This clone was counted between two and nine times. The chain links TRBV9 to TRBJ1-6; a weak D match, TRBD1 (6 bases). Trimming removed 0 bases at V and 9 bases at J, with 13 bases between. This CDR3 has 15 residues. Looked up from germline, CDR1 is SGDLS and CDR2 is YYNGEE. The CDR3 nucleotides read TGTGCCAGCAGCGTAGATTGGGGGGCGAGTTCACCCCTCCACTTT. Translated: CASSVDWGASSPLHF.

The gene calls are TRBV25-1 and TRBJ1-2; D possibly corresponds to TRBD1 (5 bases). Germline V lookup: CDR1 MGHDK, CDR2 SYGVNS. V was pared by 2 bases and J by 8 bases, with 18 bases between. This CDR3 has 15 amino acids. CDR3 nucleotides: TGTGCCAGCAGTGAAACCAGGGCTAATAGAGGAGGCTACACCTTC. It yields the protein CASSETRANRGGYTF.

In its sample, this clone was seen once. This chain links TRBV5-1 with TRBJ2-3; tentatively, D is TRBD1 (6 bases). The germline V and J ends were trimmed by 4 bases and 3 bases, with 15 bases remaining between them. Germline V lookup: CDR1 SGHRS, CDR2 YFSETQ. There are 15 residues in the CDR3. This CDR3 reads CASSLEVGATDTQYF. The CDR3 DNA is TGCGCCAGCAGCCTCGAAGTGGGGGCAACAGATACGCAGTATTTT. The variable domain in full, completed from reference TRBV5-1 and TRBJ2-3, reads KAGVTQTPRYLIKTRGQQVTLSCSPISGHRSVSWYQQTPGQGLQFLFEYFSETQRNKGNFPGRFSGRQFSNSRSEMNVSTLELGDSALYLCASSLEVGATDTQYFGPGTRLTVL.

The rearrangement uses TRBV6-1 and TRBJ1-5; D unresolved. The CDR3 extends over 15 amino acids. V was shortened by 2 bases and J by 2 bases, with 10 bases between the two germline ends. From germline, CDR1 is MNHNS and CDR2 SASEGT. The CDR3 region is CASSEIRSGNQPQHF. For the CDR3, the DNA is TGTGCCAGCAGTGAAATCAGGAGCGGCAATCAGCCCCAGCATTTT.

V is TRBV5-4 and J is TRBJ2-2; D is uncertain. Germline-derived CDR1 and CDR2 are SGHNT and YYREEE (reference sequence). Trimming removed 4 bases from V and 6 bases from J, with 13 bases in between. The CDR3 length is 14 residues. Here the CDR3 reads CASSLTTEAGELFF. The CDR3 DNA reads TGTGCCAGCAGCCTGACGACCGAGGCCGGGGAGCTGTTTTTT.

This chain uses TRBV4-1 with TRBJ2-5, with no clear D. Germline V CDR1 and CDR2: MGHRA, YSYEKL. V was clipped by 4 bases and J by 0 bases, with 9 bases between them. The CDR3 consists of 14 residues. DNA of the CDR3: TGCGCCAGCAGCCCCCTCCAGTACCAAGAGACCCAGTACTTC. It yields the protein CASSPLQYQETQYF.

The V and J genes are TRBV27 and TRBJ1-3; D may be TRBD1 (5 bases). The CDR3 consists of 14 residues. Trimming pared 2 bases from V and 3 bases from J, leaving 8 bases between. The germline V gene encodes CDR1 MNHEY and CDR2 SMNVEV (reference sequence). DNA of the CDR3: TGTGCCAGCAGTTTAAGGGGTTTTGGAAACACCATATATTTT. It yields the protein CASSLRGFGNTIYF.

The chain carries TRBV6-5 and TRBJ2-5; D remains ambiguous. In germline, CDR1 is MNHEY, CDR2 SVGAGI. The CDR3 runs to 14 residues. Trimming removed 0 bases at V and 1 base at J, with 6 bases between. CDR3: CASSYSMAQETQYF. Written as DNA, the CDR3 is TGTGCCAGCAGTTACTCAATGGCCCAAGAGACCCAGTACTTC.

Concerning this clone: A read error may account for a junction end that differs from germline. Within the sample, other DNA sequences also encode this same CDR3. The V gene is TRBV30, the J gene TRBJ1-4; 9 nucleotides match TRBD1. The germline V gene has CDR1 GTSNPN and CDR2 SVGIG (reference sequence). The CDR3 totals 14 residues. The CDR3 coding sequence is TGTGCCTGGAGTCCGGACAGGGGCAGTGAAAAATTGTTTTTT. Its protein product is CAWSPDRGSEKLFF.

The chain carries TRBV7-9 and TRBJ2-1; either TRBD1 or TRBD2 may supply D (6 bases each). Germline CDR1 is SEHNR and CDR2 is FQNEAQ (reference sequence). With 1 base removed from V and 1 base from J, the gap between germline ends came to 14 bases. The CDR3 contains 17 residues. DNA of the CDR3: TGTGCCAGCAGCTTAGGATGGGGGGCTCTATCCTACAATGAGCAGTTCTTC. Protein product: CASSLGWGALSYNEQFF.

The rearrangement links TRBV27 to TRBJ1-5; 8 nucleotides agree with TRBD1. CDR3 size: 13 residues. The V and J ends lost 2 bases and 7 bases, in that order; junction bases with no gene match: 1. In germline, CDR1 is MNHEY, CDR2 SMNVEV (reference sequence). The CDR3 protein is CASSLTGGQPQHF. CDR3 DNA: TGTGCCAGCAGTTTAACAGGGGGACAGCCCCAGCATTTT.

The table lists this clone with a count of one. The chain joins TRBV7-2 to TRBJ1-1, with D perhaps TRBD1 (6 bases). CDR3 size: 13 residues. Germline V gene data show CDR1 as SGHTA and CDR2 as FQGNSA. V lost 3 bases to trimming and J lost 10 bases, with 15 bases between them. This CDR3 reads CASSFRGALRAFF. CDR3 coding DNA: TGTGCCAGCAGCTTTCGGGGGGCCCTCCGAGCTTTCTTT.

The rearrangement uses TRBV5-4 and TRBJ1-1, with 7 bases matching TRBD1. The V gene end was trimmed by 4 bases and the J gene end by 0 bases; junction bases not matched to a gene: 9. Germline lookup yields CDR1 SGHNT and CDR2 YYREEE (reference sequence). CDR3 size: 16 residues. The CDR3 reads CASSPKPGQMNTEAFF. The CDR3 coding sequence is TGTGCCAGCAGCCCAAAACCGGGACAGATGAACACTGAAGCTTTCTTT. Combining the CDR3 with reference TRBV5-4 and TRBJ1-1 gives the whole variable domain ETGVTQSPTHLIKTRGQQVTLRCSSQSGHNTVSWYQQALGQGPQFIFQYYREEENGRGNFPPRFSGLQFPNYSSELNVNALELDDSALYLCASSPKPGQMNTEAFFGQGTRLTVV.

The CDR3: CASSRQNTEAFF. CDR3 nucleotide sequence: TGTGCCAGCAGCCGACAGAACACTGAAGCTTTCTTT. The chain has TRBV2 and TRBJ1-1; D is unresolved. V lost 6 bases to trimming and J lost 1 base, with 6 bases between them. This CDR3 comprises 12 residues. Germline values: CDR1 SNHLY, CDR2 FYNNEI. Drawing the rest from reference TRBV2 and TRBJ1-1, the complete variable domain is EPEVTQTPSHQVTQMGQEVILRCVPISNHLYFYWYRQILGQKVEFLVSFYNNEISEKSEIFDDQFSVERPDGSNFTLKIRSTKLEDSAMYFCASSRQNTEAFFGQGTRLTVV.

The chain recombines TRBV5-6 with TRBJ1-1, with D maybe TRBD1 (5 bases). This CDR3 has 15 residues. V dropped 3 bases and J dropped 4 bases, with 16 bases sitting between them. Germline V CDR1 and CDR2: SGHDT, YYEEEE. CDR3: CASSWAPGSFTEAFF. CDR3 nucleotides: TGTGCCAGCAGCTGGGCCCCAGGGAGTTTCACTGAAGCTTTCTTT.

This clone was recorded a few times. The V gene is TRBV19, the J gene TRBJ1-2, with TRBD1 matching 10 bases. V dropped 4 bases and J dropped 6; count of bases not matched to a gene: 5. The CDR3 loop spans 14 amino acids. CDR1 and CDR2 (germline): LNHDA, SQIVND (reference sequence). This CDR3 reads CASSNRTGGDGYTF. The CDR3 DNA is TGTGCCAGTAGTAACCGGACAGGGGGGGATGGCTACACCTTC.

The V call is TRBV10-3, the J call TRBJ2-7; perhaps TRBD1 as D (5 bases). Trimming cost V 0 bases and J 6 bases, with 9 bases left between them. Germline V gene data show CDR1 as ENHRY and CDR2 as SYGVKD. The CDR3 covers 13 residues. CDR3 loop: CAISESGVAEQYF. As DNA, the CDR3 is TGTGCCATCAGTGAGTCAGGGGTCGCCGAGCAGTACTTC.

The V and J genes are TRBV2 and TRBJ2-1, with D possibly TRBD1 on 6 matching bases. V lost 4 bases to trimming and J lost 0 bases, with 7 bases between them. Looked up from germline, CDR1 is SNHLY and CDR2 is FYNNEI. There are 14 residues in the CDR3. The CDR3 region is CASSADSSYNEQFF. The CDR3 DNA reads TGTGCCAGCAGTGCGGACAGCTCCTACAATGAGCAGTTCTTC.

The chain has TRBV12-5 and TRBJ1-1; 10 nucleotides agree with TRBD1. CDR1 is LGHNT, CDR2 FRNRAP, per germline. The CDR3 runs 14 residues. V was pared by 5 bases and J by 4 bases, with 4 bases of the junction left unmatched. CDR3 sequence reads: CASGRGQGITEAFF. The CDR3 region has the DNA TGTGCTAGTGGTCGGGGACAGGGGATCACTGAAGCTTTCTTT.

V and J are TRBV28 and TRBJ2-7; 11 bases fit TRBD2. CDR1 is MDHEN, CDR2 SYDVKM, per germline. The CDR3 extends over 17 amino acids. Trimming cost V 2 bases and J 2 bases; bases outside gene matches: 8. CDR3 region: CASSLRLAGGGTYEQYF. DNA of the CDR3: TGTGCCAGCAGTTTAAGGCTAGCGGGAGGAGGAACCTACGAGCAGTACTTC.

The rearrangement uses TRBV5-1 and TRBJ2-1; D might be TRBD2 (5 bases). Germline CDR1 SGHRS, CDR2 YFSETQ. The V and J ends lost 4 bases and 2 bases respectively, with 10 bases between them. The length of the CDR3 is 14 residues. CDR3 bases: TGCGCCAGCAGCGGGAGCCTACCCTACAATGAGCAGTTCTTC. The encoded protein is CASSGSLPYNEQFF.

CDR3 DNA: TGTGCCAGCAGTCGTTATAAGGCAGGGGATGGCTACACCTTC. This gives the protein CASSRYKAGDGYTF. This sequence joins TRBV28 and TRBJ1-2, with D maybe TRBD1 (6 bases). Trimming shortened V by 5 bases and J by 6 bases, and 16 bases separated the two germline ends. The CDR3 has 14 residues. Germline CDR1 and CDR2: MDHEN and SYDVKM.

The gene calls are TRBV29-1 and TRBJ2-7, with TRBD2 identical over 11 bases. Germline V gives CDR1 SQVTM, CDR2 ANQGSEA. After removal of 3 bases from V and 5 bases from J, the junction contained 3 bases not matched to a gene. The CDR3 sequence is 13 residues long. The CDR3 nucleotides are TGCAGCGTTGACCTAGCGGGAGGCAACGAGCAGTACTTC. This gives the protein CSVDLAGGNEQYF.

Here the CDR3 DNA reads TGTGCCAGCAGCTTTCTAGCGGGGAGGACAGATACGCAGTATTTT. Translating it yields CASSFLAGRTDTQYF. The J gene is TRBJ2-3, the V gene TRBV11-2; 9 nucleotides match TRBD2. The CDR3 extends over 15 amino acids. V was pared by 3 bases and J by 3 bases, with 4 bases of the junction left unmatched. Germline-derived CDR1 and CDR2 are SGHAT and FQNNGV.

The chain has TRBV6-1 and TRBJ1-1; D is perhaps TRBD1 (5 bases). V lost 4 bases to trimming and J lost 3 bases, with 12 bases between them. Germline CDR1 and CDR2: MNHNS and SASEGT. The CDR3 has 14 residues. In DNA form, the CDR3 reads TGTGCCAGCAGTGTATGGCAGGGCCACACTGAAGCTTTCTTT. It translates to CASSVWQGHTEAFF.

This chain connects TRBV5-4 to TRBJ1-3, with TRBD1 matching over 12 bases. Germline CDR1 reads SGHNT; CDR2 reads YYREEE (reference sequence). This CDR3 region has 16 residues. CDR3 sequence (DNA): TGTGCTGCGAGCGGGACAGGGGGCCTCTCTGGAAACACCATATATTTT. Translation: CAASGTGGLSGNTIYF.

This chain uses TRBV5-1 with TRBJ2-6; D perhaps matches TRBD2 (5 bases). Germline CDR1 reads SGHRS; CDR2 reads YFSETQ. This CDR3 has 15 amino acids. With 0 bases removed from V and 2 bases from J, the gap between germline ends came to 6 bases. Here the CDR3 reads CASSLAGTGANVLTF. Here the CDR3 DNA reads TGCGCCAGCAGCTTGGCCGGGACTGGGGCCAACGTCCTGACTTTC.

The J gene is TRBJ2-1, the V gene TRBV5-4; 10 positions agree with TRBD2. The CDR3 runs 15 residues. Unmatched junction bases numbered 4, after V lost 3 bases and J lost 4 bases. Germline V gene data show CDR1 as SGHNT and CDR2 as YYREEE (reference sequence). This CDR3 reads CASSSGLAQYNEQFF. The CDR3 DNA sequence: TGTGCCAGCAGCTCGGGACTAGCGCAATACAATGAGCAGTTCTTC.

This clone showed up just once. The V call is TRBV11-3, the J call TRBJ2-3, with D tentatively TRBD2 (6 bases). Trimming left V 5 bases short and J 6 bases short, with 6 bases between. The CDR3 covers 11 residues. Germline CDR1 reads SGHNT; CDR2 reads YENEEA. The chain's CDR3 is CASSRGDTQYF. In DNA form, the CDR3 reads TGTGCCAGCAGCCGGGGGGATACGCAGTATTTT.